This T cell receptor (beta chain) came from a study of response to subunit inactivated influenza vaccine. TCRdb ran MiXCR on the RT-PCR reads and lists one entry per CDR3 protein. Of hundreds of thousands of distinct CDR3 sequences listed, about 11% are singletons. Trimming shortened V by 2 bases and J by 2 bases, and 13 bases separated the two germline ends. CDR3 length: 16 amino acids. CDR1 and CDR2 (germline): SGHTA, FQGTGA. This sample also appeared in a second study, on T cells expressing NK-cell markers. That work contributes: UMIs were included in TCR beta cDNA generated by 5'RACE template switching.

The chain recombines TRBV7-3 with TRBJ2-1; a possible D gene is TRBD1 (6 bases). The sequencing used PBMCs from blood, collected on the day of vaccination. The receptor was derived from a man aged 50 to 59 who received an inactivated influenza vaccine. The DNA of the CDR3 is TGTGCCAGCAGCTTAGGCTACAGGGATACCTACAATGAGCAGTTCTTC. This translates into CASSLGYRDTYNEQFF.